This TCR beta chain was recorded in a study of OX40 agonist ivuxolimab in advanced cancers. Trimming removed 2 bases from V and 2 bases from J, with 12 bases in between. In germline, CDR1 is WNHNN, CDR2 SYGVQD (reference sequence). The CDR3 contains 15 residues. Sequencing used immunoSEQ multiplex PCR; TCRdb keeps in-frame clones, though not all of them. The repertoire includes approximately 130,000 clones, about 92% of them detected once, and approximately 0.93% sits in the top ten. The sequence came from an adult with an advanced solid tumor such as melanoma, head and neck, liver or kidney cancer. Sample: CD4+ or CD8+ T cells sorted from blood, taken in a trial of the OX40 agonist ivuxolimab. This chain connects TRBV10-1 to TRBJ1-1, with D maybe TRBD1 (5 bases). CDR3 loop: CASSEARGKNTEAFF. In nucleotides, the CDR3 is TGCGCCAGCAGTGAGGCGAGGGGAAAAAACACTGAAGCTTTCTTT.